Below, one T cell receptor beta chain is given with its context. Its specificity is not known. This sample was taken from a study of identifying expanded T cells in peripheral blood. Study conclusions and caveats: About 1.2 clones differed between technical replicates, versus about 15 and 19 over time.

Data came from immunoSEQ multiplex PCR; TCRdb stores just in-frame clones and leaves some out. This table holds about 100,000 clones, around 90% found once. Specimen: blood. The clonotype was recovered from a person aged 18 to 75 in good health.

This CDR3 reads CASSRTSGVNEQFF. The CDR3 DNA sequence: TGTGCCAGCAGCCGGACTAGCGGGGTTAATGAGCAGTTCTTC. The V call is TRBV14, the J call TRBJ2-1; 12 bases fit TRBD2. The ends lost 4 bases at V and 7 bases at J; junction bases unmatched: 2. Germline CDR1 is SGHDN and CDR2 is FVKESK. The CDR3 is 14 residues long.